This T cell receptor beta chain derives from a study of shared clonotypes between healthy human individuals. Generated by immunoSEQ multiplex PCR, the TCRdb table keeps only in-frame clones and is missing some. This sample has roughly 2,000,000 clones, with over 85% found just once. Findings and caveats of the study: The study found roughly 5% of naive CD4 clonotypes shared across a handful of donors.

Naive CD8 populations comprised CD45RO-negative cells positively selected for CCR7, excluding terminally differentiated effector memory CD45RA+ cells. Comments on this clone: Antigen specificity is unknown.

Sequencing was carried out using naive CD8+ T cells from PBMCs. The sequence came from a man aged 18 to 30 in good health. Some clones in this sample may be carry-over from other donors' samples.

CDR3 region: CASSLERLAETQYF. DNA of the CDR3: TGTGCCAGCAGCTTAGAACGGCTAGCGGAGACCCAGTACTTC. The V and J genes are TRBV7-9 and TRBJ2-5, with D possibly matching TRBD2 (6 bases). Germline loops: CDR1 SEHNR, CDR2 FQNEAQ (reference sequence). The V end lost 1 base, the J end lost 5 bases, and 11 bases lay between the germline ends. CDR3 length equals 14 residues.